These 5 T cell receptor beta chains came from one sample sequenced in a study of a mutant IDH1 vaccine in newly diagnosed glioma. Libraries were prepared by immunoSEQ multiplex PCR; TCRdb keeps only in-frame clonotypes and omits some of them. Of roughly 70,000 clones listed, around 80% are singletons. Time point in this sample: baseline, week 1 (first vaccination visit). As to treatment: pre-vaccination baseline after standard-of-care therapy. Sample: peripheral blood mononuclear cells (PBMCs), taken from a glioma patient treated with radiotherapy, temozolomide or both. Receptors originate from a woman between 18 and 29 years old with glioma. Some clones in this sample may be carry-over from other donors' samples.

The chain links TRBV11-2 to TRBJ2-7; D gene uncertain. The CDR3 contains 14 residues. Per germline, CDR1 SGHAT and CDR2 FQNNGV. V gave up 1 base and J gave up 0 bases, with 7 bases separating them. CDR3 loop: CASSLGAYSYEQYF. The CDR3 DNA reads TGTGCCAGCAGCTTAGGGGCCTACTCCTACGAGCAGTACTTC.

This clone appeared a few times. V is TRBV7-9 and J is TRBJ2-7; 7 bases are a match to TRBD1. Germline assignment: CDR1 SEHNR and CDR2 FQNEAQ (reference sequence). V shed 6 bases, J shed 3 bases, and the junction held 5 bases outside the gene matches. This CDR3 comprises 13 residues. The CDR3 DNA sequence: TGTGCCAGCAGGCCAGACAGGGTCTACGAGCAGTACTTC. It yields the protein CASRPDRVYEQYF.

J is TRBJ2-1 and V is TRBV9; TRBD1 is a possible D gene (5 bases). The CDR3 extends over 15 amino acids. Germline CDR1 SGDLS, CDR2 YYNGEE. V was shortened by 4 bases and J by 6 bases, with 17 bases between the two germline ends. Here the CDR3 DNA reads TGTGCCAGCAGCCCTGGGCAGGGCCCTTCCAATGAGCAGTTCTTC. It encodes CASSPGQGPSNEQFF.

This clone occurred once. The genes are TRBV11-1 and TRBJ1-2, with unresolved D. Germline CDR1 SGHAT, CDR2 FQDESV (reference sequence). The CDR3 contains 14 residues. V lost 1 base, J lost 2 bases, and 8 bases lay in between. The CDR3 is CASSLEAVNYGYTF. As DNA, the CDR3 is TGTGCCAGCAGCTTAGAAGCAGTAAACTATGGCTACACCTTC.

The gene calls are TRBV5-1 and TRBJ1-2; D is unresolved. With 2 bases removed from V and 6 bases from J, the gap between germline ends came to 8 bases. The germline gives CDR1 SGHRS, CDR2 YFSETQ. This CDR3 comprises 12 residues. In DNA form, the CDR3 reads TGCGCCAGCAGCTTAGGCGGCAATGGCTACACCTTC. This gives the protein CASSLGGNGYTF.